This T cell receptor (beta chain) originates from a study of regulatory T cells in long-lasting Graves disease. Study outcomes and limitations: Sharing of public clonotypes was greater in persistent patients (over 2,500) than in new patients (around 1,000). Persistent disease exhibited a predilection for TRBV28, TRBJ1-2 and TRBJ2-5.

Time point indicated: newly diagnosed GD, antithyroid drugs for less than 3 months. Following extraction of RNA from PBMCs, that RNA was used to make the TCR library. For TCR beta, libraries came from iRepertoire HTBI primers and Arm-PCR of CDR3 regions. In TCRdb, the multiplex PCR reads were re-called with MiXCR into one record per CDR3 protein. Of roughly 420,000 distinct CDR3 sequences listed, roughly 17% are singletons. The sample holds a few counts of this clonotype. No antigen is known for it. The junction had 2 bases not matched to a gene; V was cut back by 4 bases and J by 8 bases. Germline CDR1 and CDR2: MNHEY and SMNVEV (reference sequence). The CDR3 covers 12 residues. This sample also belongs to another study, concerning T cells in Graves' hyperthyroidism and ophthalmopathy. Per that study: In the first-round RT-PCR of the TCR CDR3, the HTBI primer set was used. Blood shared most expanded thyroid clonotypes above 0.001.

This sequence joins TRBV27 and TRBJ2-1, with 7 bases that match TRBD2. This sequence originates from a woman under 40 with Graves disease. This specimen consisted of peripheral blood mononuclear cells (PBMCs), obtained at new diagnosis, from a patient treated with antithyroid drugs. The CDR3 DNA follows: TGTGCCAGCAGTTATCGGGAGGATGAGCAGTTCTTC. Its translation: CASSYREDEQFF.